This T cell receptor beta chain was sequenced during a study of Ad26.COV2.S vaccination and SARS-CoV-2 variants. Study information: The study gave Ad26.COV2.S intramuscularly, once or twice 56 days apart.

Using immunoSEQ multiplex PCR, the repertoire was profiled, and TCRdb retains in-frame clones only, with some absent. In the table there are some 340,000 clones, 70% to 90% of which are singletons. Documented treatment: 15 to 20 received Ad26.COV2.S at low or high dose, single or two shots; several received placebo; per-sample allocation not given. At day 63 after the first vaccine or placebo injection, samples were drawn. With 2 bases removed from V and 1 base from J, the gap between germline ends came to 9 bases. CDR3 length: 14 amino acids. Germline V gene data show CDR1 as SGDLS and CDR2 as YYNGEE. Study results and caveats: After vaccination, reports described spike-specific CD8+ and CD4+ T cell responses as showing substantial breadth. Similar non-spike TCR breadth was observed in recipients of vaccine and of placebo.

Notes on this clone: Antigen unknown.

The chain has TRBV9 and TRBJ2-5; no reliable D call. Sample: peripheral blood, taken in a trial of Ad26.COV2.S vaccine versus placebo. This clonotype was obtained from a person aged 18 to 59 who received the Ad26.COV2.S COVID-19 vaccine or a placebo. CDR3 loop: CASSVGVSQETQYF. In DNA form, the CDR3 reads TGTGCCAGCAGCGTTGGGGTGAGCCAAGAGACCCAGTACTTC.